This T cell receptor beta chain was recorded in a study of T cell responses to AZD1222 COVID-19 vaccine. Study-level results: When two AZD1222 doses had been given, Spike-specific TCR breadth and depth rose. It was only a handful of AZD1222 recipients who were seropositive at baseline. The donors showed a predominance of white British ancestry and of females, with possible underestimation of clonal diversity. Every sample of the repertoires postdated the peak T cell response.

Some clones are missing from TCRdb's copy, which holds only in-frame ones; the method was immunoSEQ multiplex PCR. Of about 190,000 clones listed, almost 95% are singletons. Germline lookup yields CDR1 SSHAT and CDR2 FNYEAQ (reference sequence). The CDR3 is 16 amino acids. This clone has just one count. Its antigen is still unknown. Its ends do not fully match the called genes, so a read error is possible. The source of this sequence is an adult in good health. The V gene is TRBV7-7, the J gene TRBJ2-1; 13 bases align to TRBD2. Sample: peripheral blood, taken on day 0 of AZD1222 vaccination. The CDR3 DNA is TGTGCTAGCAGCCCCTGGACTAGCGGGAGCGGGAATGAGCAGTTCTTC. Translating it yields CASSPWTSGSGNEQFF.